These 3 T cell receptor beta chains came from one sample sequenced in a study of T cell clonotyping in hematopoietic cell transplantation. Clones were read by immunoSEQ multiplex PCR, and TCRdb kept only the in-frame ones, dropping some. The data hold about 36,000 clones, with about 90% observed a single time. Sequencing input: peripheral blood mononuclear cells. These receptor sequences come from a middle-aged woman in good health. Some clones in this sample may be carry-over from other donors' samples.

V gene TRBV5-4 combines with J gene TRBJ1-1, with D possibly matching TRBD1 (6 bases). This CDR3 contains 15 residues. In germline, CDR1 is SGHNT, CDR2 YYREEE (reference sequence). Trimming took 4 bases from V and 5 from J, leaving 18 bases between them. The DNA for the CDR3 is TGTGCCAGCAGCGACAACGGGGGGCTGATAACTGAAGCTTTCTTT. This sequence encodes CASSDNGGLITEAFF.

V gene TRBV30 combines with J gene TRBJ1-1, with D possibly matching TRBD1 (6 bases). Trimming removed 5 bases at V and 1 base at J, with 11 bases between. The CDR3 has 13 amino acids. The germline V gene has CDR1 GTSNPN and CDR2 SVGIG (reference sequence). CDR3: CAWAGTPNTEAFF. The CDR3 DNA sequence: TGTGCCTGGGCCGGGACACCGAACACTGAAGCTTTCTTT. Complete variable domain (other parts from reference TRBV30 and TRBJ1-1): SQTIHQWPATLVQPVGSPLSLECTVEGTSNPNLYWYRQAAGRGLQLLFYSVGIGQISSEVPQNLSASRPQDRQFILSSKKLLLSDSGFYLCAWAGTPNTEAFFGQGTRLTVV.

The CDR3 coding sequence is TGTGCCAGCAGCTTAGGAGGTTCTGGGGCCAACGTCCTGACTTTC. It yields the protein CASSLGGSGANVLTF. The rearrangement links TRBV7-9 to TRBJ2-6, with D hard to call. This CDR3 is 15 amino acids long. Trimming removed 1 base from V and 1 base from J, with 5 bases in between. Germline assignment: CDR1 SEHNR and CDR2 FQNEAQ (reference sequence).